This T cell receptor (beta chain) was retrieved from a study of radiotherapy plus CTLA-4 blockade in lung cancer. For the study at large: The study recorded objective responses in roughly 18% of patients and disease control in 25% to 35%.

As to this clone: Its target is not known.

Enrolled patients, whose metastatic non-small-cell lung cancer was chemo-refractory, received focal radiation plus CTLA-4 blockade with ipilimumab. Germline V gives CDR1 MNHEY, CDR2 SVGAGI. The V end was cut by 2 bases, the J end by 1 base, with 15 bases between. This CDR3 is built from 16 residues. Libraries were prepared by immunoSEQ multiplex PCR; TCRdb keeps only in-frame clonotypes and omits some of them. This sample yields roughly 120,000 clones, of which roughly 80% are seen a single time; about 5% belongs to the top ten. Study conclusions and caveats: Radiotherapy with ipilimumab was followed by blood expansion of tumor-derived clones. Early clonal dynamics of blood T cells, together with interferon-beta, were reported as the best response predictor.

V and J are TRBV6-5 and TRBJ2-7; D call uncertain. The receptor comes from a human donor with non-small cell lung cancer who had a partial response to radiotherapy plus ipilimumab. The sequencing here drew on peripheral blood, taken from a patient treated with radiotherapy plus ipilimumab. DNA for the CDR3: TGTGCCAGCAGTTACAGAACAATAGCCAATTCCTACGAGCAGTACTTC. This translates into CASSYRTIANSYEQYF.